This entry concerns a single T cell receptor (beta chain). The length of the CDR3 is 15 residues. Trimming at V came to 6 bases and at J to 4 bases, leaving 9 bases not matched to a gene. Germline V gene sequence: CDR1 LNHNV, CDR2 YYDKDF (reference sequence). This sample is part of a study of blood T cell repertoires in COVID-19. Turning to the study itself: Sites across the United States, Italy and Spain contributed samples from acute and convalescent COVID-19. Nucleic acid was either cDNA or gDNA, and it came from T cells, B-cell-depleted T cells, or PBMCs.

This table comes from immunoSEQ multiplex PCR, and its TCRdb copy is limited to in-frame clones, with some not included. The sample consists of some 400,000 clones, 70% to 90% of them appearing once. This chain joins TRBV15 and TRBJ2-1; the match to TRBD1 covers 7 bases. The TCR originated in a woman aged 55 to 70 with COVID-19, enrolled during active disease. Sequenced input: peripheral blood. The CDR3 spells CATRTPGQPYNEQFF. DNA for the CDR3: TGTGCCACCAGGACGCCGGGACAGCCATACAATGAGCAGTTCTTC. The full variable domain, completed using reference TRBV15 and TRBJ2-1, is DAMVIQNPRYQVTQFGKPVTLSCSQTLNHNVMYWYQQKSSQAPKLLFHYYDKDFNNEADTPDNFQSRRPNTSFCFLDIRSPGLGDTAMYLCATRTPGQPYNEQFFGPGTRLTVL.